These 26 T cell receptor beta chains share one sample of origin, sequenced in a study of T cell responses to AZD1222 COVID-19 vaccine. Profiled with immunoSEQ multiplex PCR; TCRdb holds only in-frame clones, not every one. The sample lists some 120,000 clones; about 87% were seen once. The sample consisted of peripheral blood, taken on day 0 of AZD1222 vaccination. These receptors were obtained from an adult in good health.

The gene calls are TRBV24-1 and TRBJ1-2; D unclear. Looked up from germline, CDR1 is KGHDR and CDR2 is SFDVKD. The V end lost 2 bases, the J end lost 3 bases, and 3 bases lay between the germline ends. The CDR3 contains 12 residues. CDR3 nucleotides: TGTGCCACCAGTGATTCGGACTATGGCTACACCTTC. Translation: CATSDSDYGYTF.

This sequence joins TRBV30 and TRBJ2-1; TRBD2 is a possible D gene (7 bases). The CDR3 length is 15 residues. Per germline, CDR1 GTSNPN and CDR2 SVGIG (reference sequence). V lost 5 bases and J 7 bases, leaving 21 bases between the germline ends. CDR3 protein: CAWDSPGGGGNEQFF. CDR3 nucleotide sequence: TGTGCCTGGGACTCACCCGGAGGGGGGGGAAATGAGCAGTTCTTC.

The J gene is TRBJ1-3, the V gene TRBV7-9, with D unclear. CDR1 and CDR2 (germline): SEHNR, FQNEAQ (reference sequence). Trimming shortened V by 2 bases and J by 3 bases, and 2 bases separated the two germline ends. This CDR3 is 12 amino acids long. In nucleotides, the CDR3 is TGTGCCAGCAGCTTAAGTGGAAACACCATATATTTT. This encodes CASSLSGNTIYF.

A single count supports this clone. CDR3 sequence (DNA): TGTGCCAGCATGAGGGCAACCGAAGCTTTCTTT. Its translation: CASMRATEAFF. This rearrangement joins TRBV25-1 to TRBJ1-1; no definite D call. This CDR3 has 11 amino acids. Deletions cut 7 bases from V and 8 bases from J, with 11 bases between. Germline V gives CDR1 MGHDK, CDR2 SYGVNS.

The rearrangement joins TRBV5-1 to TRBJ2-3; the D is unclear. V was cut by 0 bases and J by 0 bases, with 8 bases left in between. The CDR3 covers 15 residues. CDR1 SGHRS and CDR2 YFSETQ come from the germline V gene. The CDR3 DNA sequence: TGCGCCAGCAGCTTGGCGTCGGCTAGCACAGATACGCAGTATTTT. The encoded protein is CASSLASASTDTQYF.

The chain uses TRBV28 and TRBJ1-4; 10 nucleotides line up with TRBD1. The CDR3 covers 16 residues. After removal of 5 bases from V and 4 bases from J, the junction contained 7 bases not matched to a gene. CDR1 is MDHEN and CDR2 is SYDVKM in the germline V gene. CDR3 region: CASSQTGTGDNEKLFF. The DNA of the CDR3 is TGTGCCAGCAGTCAAACCGGGACAGGGGATAATGAAAAACTGTTTTTT.

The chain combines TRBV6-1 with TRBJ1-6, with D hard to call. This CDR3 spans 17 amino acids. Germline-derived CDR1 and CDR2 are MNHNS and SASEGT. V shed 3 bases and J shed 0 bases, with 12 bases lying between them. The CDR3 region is CASSDPSSSSYNSPLHF. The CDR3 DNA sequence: TGTGCCAGCAGTGACCCATCCTCAAGCTCCTATAATTCACCCCTCCACTTT.

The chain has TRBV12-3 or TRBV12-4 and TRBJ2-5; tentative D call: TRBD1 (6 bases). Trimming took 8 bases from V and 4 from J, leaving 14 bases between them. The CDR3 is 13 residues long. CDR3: CASAPGHRETQYF. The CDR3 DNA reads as TGTGCCAGCGCCCCGGGACACCGAGAGACCCAGTACTTC.

The chain's CDR3 is CASSQLSGTTKETQYF. The CDR3 DNA sequence: TGCGCCAGCAGCCAATTATCCGGGACTACCAAAGAGACCCAGTACTTC. The J gene is TRBJ2-5, the V gene TRBV4-1; TRBD2 matches at 7 bases. This CDR3 is built from 16 residues. Germline-derived CDR1 and CDR2 are MGHRA and YSYEKL. Trimming took 2 bases from V and 3 from J; bases not matched to a gene: 9.

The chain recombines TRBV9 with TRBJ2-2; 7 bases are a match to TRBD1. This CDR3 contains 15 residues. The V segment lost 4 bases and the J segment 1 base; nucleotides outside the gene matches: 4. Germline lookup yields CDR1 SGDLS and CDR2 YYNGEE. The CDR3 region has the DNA TGTGCCAGCAGCAGACAGGGTTGGAACACCGGGGAGCTGTTTTTT. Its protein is CASSRQGWNTGELFF.

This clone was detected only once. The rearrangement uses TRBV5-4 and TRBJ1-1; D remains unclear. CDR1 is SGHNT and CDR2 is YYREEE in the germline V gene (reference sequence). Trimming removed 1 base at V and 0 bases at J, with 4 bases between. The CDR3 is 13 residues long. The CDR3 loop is CASSLLMNTEAFF. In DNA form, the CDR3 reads TGTGCCAGCAGCTTGCTGATGAACACTGAAGCTTTCTTT. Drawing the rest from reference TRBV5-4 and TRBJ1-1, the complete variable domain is ETGVTQSPTHLIKTRGQQVTLRCSSQSGHNTVSWYQQALGQGPQFIFQYYREEENGRGNFPPRFSGLQFPNYSSELNVNALELDDSALYLCASSLLMNTEAFFGQGTRLTVV.

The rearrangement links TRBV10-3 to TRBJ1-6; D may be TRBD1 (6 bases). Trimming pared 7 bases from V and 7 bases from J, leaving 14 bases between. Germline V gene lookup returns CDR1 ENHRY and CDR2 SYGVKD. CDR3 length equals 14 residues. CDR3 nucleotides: TGTGCCATCAAGCTGACAGGCGGAAATTCACCCCTCCACTTT. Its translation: CAIKLTGGNSPLHF.

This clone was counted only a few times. Here the CDR3 DNA reads TGTGCCAGCAGTTTACAAGGACAGGGGGCCTCGCGGAGCTACACCTTC. Translation gives CASSLQGQGASRSYTF. The chain joins TRBV28 to TRBJ1-2; 11 nucleotides line up with TRBD1. With 2 bases clipped from V and 9 bases from J, the junction kept 11 bases outside the gene matches. Germline lookup yields CDR1 MDHEN and CDR2 SYDVKM. CDR3 length: 16 amino acids.

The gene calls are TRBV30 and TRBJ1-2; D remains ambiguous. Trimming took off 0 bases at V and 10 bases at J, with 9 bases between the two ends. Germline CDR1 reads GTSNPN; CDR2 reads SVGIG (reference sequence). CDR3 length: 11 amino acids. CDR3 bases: TGTGCCTGGAGTGTCGCTGGGGACTACACCTTC. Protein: CAWSVAGDYTF. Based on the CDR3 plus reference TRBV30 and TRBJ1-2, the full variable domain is SQTIHQWPATLVQPVGSPLSLECTVEGTSNPNLYWYRQAAGRGLQLLFYSVGIGQISSEVPQNLSASRPQDRQFILSSKKLLLSDSGFYLCAWSVAGDYTFGSGTRLTVV.

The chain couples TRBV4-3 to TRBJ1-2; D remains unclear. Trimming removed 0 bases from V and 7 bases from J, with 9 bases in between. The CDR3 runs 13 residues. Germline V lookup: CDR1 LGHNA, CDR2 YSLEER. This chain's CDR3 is CASSQDRQRGYTF. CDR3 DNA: TGCGCCAGCAGCCAAGATCGTCAGCGTGGCTACACCTTC.

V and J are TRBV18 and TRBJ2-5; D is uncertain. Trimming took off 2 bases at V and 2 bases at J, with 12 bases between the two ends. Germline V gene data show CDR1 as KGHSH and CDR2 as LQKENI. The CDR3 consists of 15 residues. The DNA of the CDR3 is TGTGCCAGCTCACCAGGTTTAGGGTTACAAGAGACCCAGTACTTC. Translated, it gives CASSPGLGLQETQYF.

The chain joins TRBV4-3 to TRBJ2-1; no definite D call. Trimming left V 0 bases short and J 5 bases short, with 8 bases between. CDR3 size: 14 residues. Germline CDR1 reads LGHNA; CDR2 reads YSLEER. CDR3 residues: CASSQEITDNEQFF. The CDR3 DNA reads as TGCGCCAGCAGCCAAGAAATAACAGACAATGAGCAGTTCTTC.

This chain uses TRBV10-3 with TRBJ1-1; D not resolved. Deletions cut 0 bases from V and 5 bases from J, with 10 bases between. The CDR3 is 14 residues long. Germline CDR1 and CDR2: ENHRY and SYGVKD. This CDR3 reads CAISESTRRTEAFF. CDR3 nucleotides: TGTGCCATCAGTGAGTCGACTCGAAGGACTGAAGCTTTCTTT.

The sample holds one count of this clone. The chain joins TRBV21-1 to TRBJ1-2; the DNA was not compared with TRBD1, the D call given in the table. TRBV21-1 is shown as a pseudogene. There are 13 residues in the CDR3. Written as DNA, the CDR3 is TGTGCCAGCAGCCCCGCAGGATGCTATGGCTACACCTTC. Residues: CASSPAGCYGYTF.

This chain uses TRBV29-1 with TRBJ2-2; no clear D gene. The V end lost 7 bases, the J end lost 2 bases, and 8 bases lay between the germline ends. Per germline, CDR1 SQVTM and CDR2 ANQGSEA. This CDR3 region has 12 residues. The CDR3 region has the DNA TGCAGCGCCCTAACTAACACCGGGGAGCTGTTTTTT. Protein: CSALTNTGELFF.

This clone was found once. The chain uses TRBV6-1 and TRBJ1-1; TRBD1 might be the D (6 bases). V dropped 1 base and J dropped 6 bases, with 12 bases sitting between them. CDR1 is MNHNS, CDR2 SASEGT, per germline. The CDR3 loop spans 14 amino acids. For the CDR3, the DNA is TGTGCCAGCAGTGAAGTTTGGGGGGCGTCTGAAGCTTTCTTT. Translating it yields CASSEVWGASEAFF.

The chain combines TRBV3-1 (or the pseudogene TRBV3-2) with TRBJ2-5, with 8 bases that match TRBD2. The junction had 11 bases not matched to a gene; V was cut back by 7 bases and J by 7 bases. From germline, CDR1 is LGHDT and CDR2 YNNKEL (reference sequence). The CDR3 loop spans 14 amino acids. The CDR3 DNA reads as TGTGCCAGCACTCTAGGAAGCGGGAGAGGGACCCAGTACTTC. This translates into CASTLGSGRGTQYF.

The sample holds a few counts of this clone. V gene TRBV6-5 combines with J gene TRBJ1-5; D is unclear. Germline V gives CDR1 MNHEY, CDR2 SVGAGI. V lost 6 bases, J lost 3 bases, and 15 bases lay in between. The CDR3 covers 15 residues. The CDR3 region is CASRSTKGYNQPQHF. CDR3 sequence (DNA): TGTGCCAGCAGATCCACCAAGGGTTACAATCAGCCCCAGCATTTT.

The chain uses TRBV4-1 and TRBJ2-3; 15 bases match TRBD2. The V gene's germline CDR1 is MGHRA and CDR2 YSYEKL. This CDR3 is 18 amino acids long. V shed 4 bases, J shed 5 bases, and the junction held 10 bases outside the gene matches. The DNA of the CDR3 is TGCGCCAGCAGCCCCTTATCGGGACTAGCGGGGGGTGTAGATACGCAGTATTTT. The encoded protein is CASSPLSGLAGGVDTQYF.

The DNA of the CDR3 is TGCGCCAGCAGCCTGAATCAGGGGGCAGATACGCAGTATTTT. This sequence encodes CASSLNQGADTQYF. This chain uses TRBV5-1 with TRBJ2-3; 7 nucleotides line up with TRBD1. The CDR3 length is 14 residues. V shed 4 bases and J 4 bases; nucleotides not matched to a gene: 6. From germline, CDR1 is SGHRS and CDR2 YFSETQ.

CDR3 sequence: CASAYVGPTNYGYTF. Here the CDR3 DNA reads TGTGCCTCCGCTTACGTTGGGCCGACTAACTATGGCTACACCTTC. The chain links TRBV6-5 to TRBJ1-2, with no clear D. Deletions cut 11 bases from V and 0 bases from J, with 19 bases between. Germline V gene data show CDR1 as MNHEY and CDR2 as SVGAGI. The CDR3 runs to 15 residues.